Below are 32 T cell receptor beta chains sequenced from a single sample in a study of T cell repertoires in cytomegalovirus infection. TCRdb reanalysed the reads using MiXCR and keeps one entry per CDR3 protein. The table shows about 320,000 distinct CDR3 sequences, with around a tenth occurring only once. The source material was PBMCs. These receptors all come from a human donor in good health (CMV status not recorded). Some clones in this sample may be carry-over from other donors' samples.

This clonotype was detected only a few times. This chain links TRBV6-2 or TRBV6-3 with TRBJ1-5; 8 positions match TRBD1. The V gene end was trimmed by 5 bases and the J gene end by 9 bases; junction bases not matched to a gene: 6. From germline, CDR1 is MNHEY and CDR2 SVGEGT. The CDR3 totals 13 residues. CDR3 coding DNA: TGTGCCAGCAGTCGGACAGGGCCCCGGCCCCAGCATTTT. Amino acid sequence: CASSRTGPRPQHF.

The chain joins TRBV7-2 to TRBJ2-3; D is possibly TRBD1 or TRBD2 (5 bases each). Germline CDR1 is SGHTA and CDR2 is FQGNSA. The CDR3 extends over 15 amino acids. Trimming cost V 8 bases and J 2 bases, with 17 bases left between them. The CDR3 coding sequence is TGTGCCAGCGCAGGGACCAGCGGACTCACAGATACGCAGTATTTT. Amino acids: CASAGTSGLTDTQYF.

V and J are TRBV15 and TRBJ1-6; unclear D gene. The CDR3 sequence is 14 residues long. Trimming left V 3 bases short and J 7 bases short, with 10 bases between. The germline CDR1 and CDR2 sequences are LNHNV and YYDKDF (reference sequence). In DNA, the CDR3 is TGTGCCACCAGCAGGGACGGTCGAAATTCACCCCTCCACTTT. It yields the protein CATSRDGRNSPLHF.

The chain combines TRBV12-3 or TRBV12-4 with TRBJ2-3; D tentatively reads TRBD1 or TRBD2 (6 bases each). This CDR3 has 15 amino acids. Trimming stripped 6 bases from V and 0 bases from J, with 13 bases between. The CDR3 nucleotides read TGTGCCAGCAGATCAGGGGACTCAAGCACAGATACGCAGTATTTT. Protein: CASRSGDSSTDTQYF.

This clonotype occurred a few times. A much larger clone is a single base away; this may be a read error. The chain employs TRBV7-2 and TRBJ2-3; a possible D gene is TRBD2 (7 bases). Germline CDR1 is SGHTA and CDR2 is FQGNSA. This CDR3 spans 17 amino acids. This CDR3 is CASNLSRGGASTDTQYF. Here the CDR3 DNA reads TGTGCCAGCAACTTATCGAGAGGGGGGGCTAGCACAGATACGCAGTATTTT.

The chain is built from TRBV2 and TRBJ2-7; D is unresolved. The CDR3 is 14 amino acids. CDR1 is SNHLY, CDR2 FYNNEI, per germline. Trimming stripped 5 bases from V and 1 base from J, with 12 bases between. This chain's CDR3 is CASSPGRLSYEQYF. CDR3 nucleotides: TGTGCCAGCAGTCCAGGTCGGCTGTCCTACGAGCAGTACTTC. Full variable domain (rest looked up from reference TRBV2 and TRBJ2-7): EPEVTQTPSHQVTQMGQEVILRCVPISNHLYFYWYRQILGQKVEFLVSFYNNEISEKSEIFDDQFSVERPDGSNFTLKIRSTKLEDSAMYFCASSPGRLSYEQYFGPGTRLTVT.

This clonotype was recorded a few times. The chain has TRBV20-1 and TRBJ1-2; D gene uncertain. V was cut by 7 bases and J by 0 bases, with 15 bases left in between. Per germline, CDR1 DFQATT and CDR2 SNEGSKA (reference sequence). This CDR3 region has 14 residues. The CDR3 region has the DNA TGCAGTGTCGCGCCGACGGACCCTAACTATGGCTACACCTTC. Its protein product is CSVAPTDPNYGYTF.

The chain employs TRBV15 and TRBJ1-4; D gene uncertain. The germline V gene has CDR1 LNHNV and CDR2 YYDKDF (reference sequence). This CDR3 region has 15 residues. V lost 8 bases and J lost 1, with 14 bases in between. The CDR3 spells CATVGGIETNEKLFF. CDR3 DNA sequence: TGTGCCACCGTCGGAGGGATTGAAACTAATGAAAAACTGTTTTTT.

This clonotype appeared many times. The V gene is TRBV20-1, the J gene TRBJ2-2; 7 bases map to TRBD2. CDR3 length equals 13 residues. The germline gives CDR1 DFQATT, CDR2 SNEGSKA (reference sequence). V lost 7 bases, J lost 3 bases, and 5 bases stayed unmatched. The CDR3 coding sequence is TGCAGTGTAGAGCGGGGACACACCGGGGAGCTGTTTTTT. Protein: CSVERGHTGELFF.

This clonotype was detected ten times or more. The V call is TRBV6-6, the J call TRBJ2-3, with 10 positions matching TRBD1. After removal of 7 bases from V and 6 bases from J, the junction contained 10 bases not matched to a gene. The CDR3 spans 15 residues. CDR1 is MNHNY and CDR2 is SVGAGI in the germline V gene (reference sequence). CDR3 residues: CASTDRGTGVDTQYF. For the CDR3, the DNA is TGTGCCAGCACCGACCGTGGGACAGGGGTGGATACGCAGTATTTT.

The rearrangement links TRBV15 to TRBJ1-1; TRBD1 matches 7 bases. Germline V gene sequence: CDR1 LNHNV, CDR2 YYDKDF (reference sequence). With 5 bases clipped from V and 4 bases from J, the junction kept 10 bases outside the gene matches. This CDR3 is 15 amino acids long. Here the CDR3 reads CATSGKTGPGTEAFF. The DNA for the CDR3 is TGTGCCACCAGCGGCAAGACAGGGCCGGGCACTGAAGCTTTCTTT.

This clonotype was seen a handful of times. The gene calls are TRBV28 and TRBJ2-7, with a possible D match to TRBD1 (6 bases). CDR1 MDHEN and CDR2 SYDVKM come from the germline V gene. The germline V and J ends were trimmed by 9 bases and 2 bases, with 11 bases remaining between them. This CDR3 contains 12 residues. The CDR3 DNA reads TGTGCCAGTACATCAGGGGCCTACGAGCAGTACTTC. Encoded protein: CASTSGAYEQYF.

In this sample, this clonotype turned up many times. The chain joins TRBV20-1 to TRBJ2-1; 13 bases match TRBD2. Germline V CDR1 and CDR2: DFQATT, SNEGSKA (reference sequence). The CDR3 consists of 16 residues. The junction had 13 bases not matched to a gene; V was cut back by 7 bases and J by 7 bases. CDR3 amino acids: CSVIFGLAGARNEQFF. The CDR3 DNA is TGCAGTGTTATATTCGGACTAGCGGGAGCGAGAAATGAGCAGTTCTTC.

A few counts support this clonotype. The chain uses TRBV10-3 and TRBJ2-7; tentatively, D is TRBD1 (6 bases). This CDR3 has 11 amino acids. CDR1 ENHRY and CDR2 SYGVKD come from the germline V gene. With 9 bases removed from V and 2 bases from J, the gap between germline ends came to 8 bases. In DNA form, the CDR3 reads TGTGCCATACAGGGTACCTACGAGCAGTACTTC. As protein: CAIQGTYEQYF.

The rearrangement links TRBV19 to TRBJ1-5; TRBD1 is a possible D gene (6 bases). CDR1 and CDR2 from the germline V gene are LNHDA and SQIVND (reference sequence). This CDR3 comprises 15 residues. Trimming stripped 5 bases from V and 0 bases from J, with 11 bases between. The CDR3 coding sequence is TGTGCCAGTAGTTTCCAGGGGAATAGCAATCAGCCCCAGCATTTT. It translates to CASSFQGNSNQPQHF.

The gene calls are TRBV20-1 and TRBJ2-1; D ambiguous. V was shortened by 1 base and J by 6 bases, with 7 bases between the two germline ends. This CDR3 spans 12 amino acids. Germline lookup yields CDR1 DFQATT and CDR2 SNEGSKA (reference sequence). CDR3 in amino acids: CSARATTNEQFF. The CDR3 DNA is TGCAGTGCTAGAGCTACGACCAATGAGCAGTTCTTC.

As to this clonotype: Just one base apart from a much larger clone, this may be a read error. The DNA of the CDR3 is TGCAGTGCCAACGAAGGCAATTCGAGGGGGAGCAATTCACCCCTCCACTTT. Its protein is CSANEGNSRGSNSPLHF. The V call is TRBV20-1, the J call TRBJ1-6, with a weak D call TRBD1 (6 bases). Trimming left V 6 bases short and J 7 bases short, with 25 bases between. Per germline, CDR1 DFQATT and CDR2 SNEGSKA (reference sequence). There are 17 residues in the CDR3.

This clonotype was seen ten or more times. V and J are TRBV6-6 and TRBJ1-5; maybe TRBD1 (6 bases). V lost 4 bases to trimming and J lost 5 bases, with 18 bases between them. The CDR3 consists of 16 residues. Looked up from germline, CDR1 is MNHNY and CDR2 is SVGAGI (reference sequence). DNA for the CDR3: TGTGCCAGCAGTTTCCAGACAGGACTAAACGATCAGCCCCAGCATTTT. This translates into CASSFQTGLNDQPQHF.

This clonotype appeared a few times. The rearrangement links TRBV25-1 to TRBJ2-1; possibly TRBD1 for D (6 bases). The CDR3 covers 17 residues. V lost 4 bases, J lost 2 bases, and 18 bases lay in between. Germline loops: CDR1 MGHDK, CDR2 SYGVNS. In nucleotides, the CDR3 is TGTGCCAGCAGTGCCGAGTGGGGGCGGGTGACCTACAATGAGCAGTTCTTC. Protein product: CASSAEWGRVTYNEQFF.

This clonotype showed up just a few times. The chain combines TRBV7-2 with TRBJ2-7, with a tentative D call TRBD2 (6 bases). The V and J ends lost 1 base and 7 bases respectively, with 17 bases between them. Germline V CDR1 and CDR2: SGHTA, FQGNSA. CDR3 length equals 15 residues. The CDR3 DNA is TGTGCCAGCAGCTTAGAACGGTGGGGGGACGGGGAGCAGTACTTC. Translating gives CASSLERWGDGEQYF. Based on the CDR3 plus reference TRBV7-2 and TRBJ2-7, the full variable domain is GAGVSQSPSNKVTEKGKDVELRCDPISGHTALYWYRQSLGQGLEFLIYFQGNSAPDKSGLPSDRFSAERTGGSVSTLTIQRTQQEDSAVYLCASSLERWGDGEQYFGPGTRLTVT.

At least ten counts were recorded for this clonotype. The V call is TRBV24-1, the J call TRBJ2-7, with D possibly matching TRBD1 (5 bases). The V end was cut by 3 bases, the J end by 4 bases, with 18 bases between. Germline V gives CDR1 KGHDR, CDR2 SFDVKD. The CDR3 extends over 16 amino acids. In nucleotides, the CDR3 is TGTGCCACCAGTGATACCGTCGGTAGGGGAAGGTACGAGCAGTACTTC. Its protein is CATSDTVGRGRYEQYF.

This chain links TRBV7-4 with TRBJ2-7; 9 bases fit TRBD1. The CDR3 contains 13 residues. Germline loops: CDR1 SGHVT, CDR2 SQSDAQ. With V trimmed by 5 bases and J by 3 bases, 2 bases remained unmatched. The CDR3 nucleotides are TGTGCCAGCAGCCACAGGGGGCACTACGAGCAGTACTTC. Residues: CASSHRGHYEQYF.

This clonotype has just a few counts. The chain employs TRBV20-1 and TRBJ2-7; D is ambiguous. V was cut by 1 base and J by 0 bases, with 13 bases left in between. This CDR3 spans 15 amino acids. Germline V gene sequence: CDR1 DFQATT, CDR2 SNEGSKA (reference sequence). CDR3 in DNA: TGCAGTGCTAGAGCCCCGGCTCAGAGCTCCTACGAGCAGTACTTC. This encodes CSARAPAQSSYEQYF.

This clonotype has ten or more counts. The chain is built from TRBV7-9 and TRBJ1-4, with D tentatively TRBD1 (5 bases). V lost 5 bases to trimming and J lost 8 bases, with 15 bases between them. Germline assignment: CDR1 SEHNR and CDR2 FQNEAQ (reference sequence). This CDR3 has 14 residues. CDR3 in DNA: TGTGCCAGCAGCCCAGTGGCAGGGAGAGAAAAACTGTTTTTT. Amino acid sequence: CASSPVAGREKLFF.

This clonotype has just a few counts. This chain uses TRBV7-2 with TRBJ1-2, with D perhaps TRBD1 (6 bases). Germline V gene data show CDR1 as SGHTA and CDR2 as FQGNSA. V was trimmed by 8 bases and J by 6 bases, leaving 10 bases between them. The CDR3 is 11 amino acids. The CDR3 loop reads CASGQNNGYTF. The CDR3 DNA sequence: TGTGCCAGCGGACAGAACAATGGCTACACCTTC.

This clonotype was counted many times. This rearrangement joins TRBV7-2 to TRBJ1-5; D gene uncertain. The germline V gene encodes CDR1 SGHTA and CDR2 FQGNSA. V was clipped by 4 bases and J by 6 bases, with 10 bases between them. This CDR3 is 13 amino acids long. CDR3 coding DNA: TGTGCCAGCAGCTCCCAATTGGCTCAGCCCCAGCATTTT. This translates into CASSSQLAQPQHF.

As to this clonotype: A single base separates this from a much larger clone, so it may be a read error. The chain joins TRBV24-1 to TRBJ2-1, with TRBD2 matching 9 bases. This CDR3 contains 15 residues. The V gene's germline CDR1 is KGHDR and CDR2 SFDVKD. In DNA, the CDR3 is TGTGCCACCAGTGCGACTAGCGGCAGATACAATGAGAAGTTCTTC. Residues: CATSATSGRYNEKFF.

Only a few counts were recorded for this clonotype. The rearrangement joins TRBV20-1 to TRBJ1-1; 7 nucleotides align to TRBD1. The germline gives CDR1 DFQATT, CDR2 SNEGSKA (reference sequence). There are 13 residues in the CDR3. V was pared by 5 bases and J by 5 bases, with 8 bases of the junction left unmatched. The CDR3 nucleotides are TGCAGTGCTCCCGACGGCAGGGGGACTGAAGCTTTCTTT. As protein: CSAPDGRGTEAFF.

This clonotype was found many times. This chain connects TRBV7-2 to TRBJ2-2, with D perhaps assigned TRBD1 or TRBD2 (5 bases each). The CDR3 consists of 17 residues. V gave up 4 bases and J gave up 1 base, with 16 bases separating them. The V gene's germline CDR1 is SGHTA and CDR2 FQGNSA. This CDR3 is CASSWGIMGKNTGELFF. In DNA, the CDR3 is TGTGCCAGCAGCTGGGGGATAATGGGAAAGAACACCGGGGAGCTGTTTTTT.

This clonotype was seen a few times. CDR3 protein: CASSLVRSAALHF. CDR3 DNA: TGTGCCAGCAGCTTGGTGAGGTCGGCGGCCCTCCACTTT. The chain joins TRBV5-6 to TRBJ1-6; no clear D gene. V gave up 0 bases and J gave up 14 bases, with 12 bases separating them. Germline V CDR1 and CDR2: SGHDT, YYEEEE. The CDR3 covers 13 residues.

The chain has TRBV11-1 and TRBJ1-1; D is ambiguous. Trimming took off 5 bases at V and 5 bases at J, with 15 bases between the two ends. This CDR3 is 14 amino acids long. Germline V gives CDR1 SGHAT, CDR2 FQDESV (reference sequence). For the CDR3, the DNA is TGTGCCAGCAGCGTACACCAAACGGGGACTGAAGCTTTCTTT. This codes for CASSVHQTGTEAFF.

V is TRBV6-6 and J is TRBJ2-5; maybe TRBD2 (7 bases). The V gene lost 10 bases and the J gene lost 4 bases, with 19 bases spanning the gap. The CDR3 runs to 14 residues. Germline CDR1 MNHNY, CDR2 SVGAGI (reference sequence). CDR3 nucleotides: TGTGCCATCGGAGGGGGAGGGCCTGGAGAGACCCAGTACTTC. Translating it yields CAIGGGGPGETQYF.